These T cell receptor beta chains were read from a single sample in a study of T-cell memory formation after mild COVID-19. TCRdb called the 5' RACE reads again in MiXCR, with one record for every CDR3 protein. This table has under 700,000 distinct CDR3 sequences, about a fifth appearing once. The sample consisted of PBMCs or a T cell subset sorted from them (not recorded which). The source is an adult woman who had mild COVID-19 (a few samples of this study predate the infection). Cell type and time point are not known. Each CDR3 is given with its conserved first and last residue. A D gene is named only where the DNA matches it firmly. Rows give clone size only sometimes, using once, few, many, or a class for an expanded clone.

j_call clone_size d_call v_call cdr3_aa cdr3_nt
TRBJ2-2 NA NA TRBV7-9 CASSREGGVGTGELFF TGTGCCAGCAGTCGAGAGGGGGGAGTGGGCACCGGGGAGCTGTTTTTT
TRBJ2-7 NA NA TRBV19 CASSIGRAGYEQYF TGTGCCAGTAGTATCGGCAGGGCCGGCTACGAGCAGTACTTC
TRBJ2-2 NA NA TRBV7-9 CASSWGLVGTGELFF TGTGCCAGCAGCTGGGGCCTAGTGGGCACCGGGGAGCTGTTTTTT
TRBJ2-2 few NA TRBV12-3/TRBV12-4 CASSTDGLNTGELFF TGTGCCAGCAGCACCGACGGCCTGAACACCGGGGAGCTGTTTTTT
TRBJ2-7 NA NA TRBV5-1 CASSLSIGGDYEQYF TGCGCCAGCAGCTTGAGTATAGGGGGGGACTACGAGCAGTACTTC
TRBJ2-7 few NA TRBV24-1 CATSDNAPVLEQYF TGTGCCACCAGTGATAATGCACCCGTGTTGGAGCAGTACTTC
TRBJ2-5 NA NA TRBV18 CASSPPLRRETQYF TGTGCCAGCTCACCTCCCCTGCGGCGGGAGACCCAGTACTTC
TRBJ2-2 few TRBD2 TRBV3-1 CASSQRGANTGELFF TGTGCCAGCAGCCAACGGGGGGCGAACACCGGGGAGCTGTTTTTT
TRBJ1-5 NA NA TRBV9 CASSVEGGQPQHF TGTGCCAGCAGCGTAGAGGGGGGACAGCCCCAGCATTTT
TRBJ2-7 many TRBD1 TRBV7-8 CASSLGGTASYEQYF TGTGCCAGCAGCTTAGGGGGGACAGCCTCCTACGAGCAGTACTTC
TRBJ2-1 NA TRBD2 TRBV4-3 CASSRSTSGGEQFF TGCGCCAGCAGCCGAAGTACTAGCGGAGGTGAGCAGTTCTTC
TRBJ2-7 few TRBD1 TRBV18 CASSPTGQGAYEQYF TGTGCCAGCTCACCAACAGGACAGGGGGCCTACGAGCAGTACTTC
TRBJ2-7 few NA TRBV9 CASSTLEGNEQYF TGTGCCAGCAGCACCCTGGAGGGTAACGAGCAGTACTTC
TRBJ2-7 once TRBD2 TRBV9 CASSAAGTSGINEQYF TGTGCCAGCAGCGCCGCCGGGACTAGCGGGATCAACGAGCAGTACTTC
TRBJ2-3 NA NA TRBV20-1 CSARDGGPSTDTQYF TGCAGTGCTAGAGATGGCGGGCCTAGCACAGATACGCAGTATTTT
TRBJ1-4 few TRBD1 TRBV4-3 CASSQGGTGDEKLFF TGCGCCAGCAGCCAAGGGGGGACAGGGGACGAAAAACTGTTTTTT
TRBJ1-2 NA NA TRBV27 CAGEANYGYTF TGTGCCGGCGAAGCTAACTATGGCTACACCTTC
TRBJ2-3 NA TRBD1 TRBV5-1 CASSFGQGGTDTQYF TGCGCCAGCAGCTTCGGACAGGGGGGCACAGATACGCAGTATTTT
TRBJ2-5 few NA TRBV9 CASSVGGGARETQYF TGTGCCAGCAGCGTAGGAGGGGGGGCACGGGAGACCCAGTACTTC
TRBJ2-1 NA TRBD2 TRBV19 CASSPRAGGIPNEQFF TGTGCCAGTAGTCCCCGGGCGGGGGGCATTCCCAATGAGCAGTTCTTC
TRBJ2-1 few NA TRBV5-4 CASSRGNQWGEQFF TGTGCCAGCAGCCGGGGGAATCAGTGGGGTGAGCAGTTCTTC
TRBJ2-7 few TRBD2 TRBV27 CASRMSLGLAGSYEQYF TGTGCCAGCAGAATGAGCTTGGGACTAGCGGGGTCCTACGAGCAGTACTTC
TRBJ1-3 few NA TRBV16 CASSQSPSQGARGNTIYF TGTGCCAGCAGCCAATCGCCCAGCCAGGGCGCTCGGGGAAACACCATATATTTT
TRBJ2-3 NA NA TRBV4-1 CASSHFLSGQLSTDTQYF TGCGCCAGCAGCCATTTCCTATCGGGGCAGCTGAGCACAGATACGCAGTATTTT
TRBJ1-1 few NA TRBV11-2 CASSLGVQGAEAFF TGTGCCAGCAGCTTAGGGGTACAGGGAGCTGAAGCTTTCTTT
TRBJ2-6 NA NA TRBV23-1 CASSHQLIRGAVPSGANVLTF TGCGCCAGCAGTCATCAGTTGATCCGGGGGGCAGTTCCCTCTGGGGCCAACGTCCTGACTTTC